One sample yielded the 27 T cell receptor beta chains listed below, sequenced in a study of PD-1 blockade in mismatch repair-deficient tumors. TCRdb's copy holds only in-frame clones and misses some; the assay was immunoSEQ multiplex PCR. The sample includes tens of thousands of clones, around 82% of them seen just once. The sequencing used peripheral blood, collected 4 weeks after starting pembrolizumab. Receptors were obtained from an adult with mismatch repair-deficient cancer.

The chain carries TRBV7-9 and TRBJ2-7; 9 bases are a match to TRBD2. Unmatched junction bases numbered 15, after V lost 5 bases and J lost 7 bases. The CDR3 covers 16 residues. Germline assignment: CDR1 SEHNR and CDR2 FQNEAQ (reference sequence). DNA for the CDR3: TGTGCCAGCAGCCGGAGCGGTCTTAGCGGGAGCTCAGAGCAGTACTTC. It encodes CASSRSGLSGSSEQYF. Full variable domain (missing parts from reference TRBV7-9 and TRBJ2-7): DTGVSQNPRHKITKRGQNVTFRCDPISEHNRLYWYRQTLGQGPEFLTYFQNEAQLEKSRLLSDRFSAERPKGSFSTLEIQRTEQGDSAMYLCASSRSGLSGSSEQYFGPGTRLTVT.

The chain employs TRBV6-6 and TRBJ1-2; TRBD1 might be the D (6 bases). Germline V gene lookup returns CDR1 MNHNY and CDR2 SVGAGI (reference sequence). The CDR3 consists of 15 residues. V shed 7 bases and J shed 3 bases, with 18 bases lying between them. The CDR3 DNA follows: TGTGCCAGCATTATGGACAGCCAGAACTACTATGGCTACACCTTC. It codes for CASIMDSQNYYGYTF.

The chain links TRBV7-8 to TRBJ1-1; D uncertain. V gave up 8 bases and J gave up 8 bases, with 12 bases separating them. From germline, CDR1 is SGHVS and CDR2 FQNEAQ. This CDR3 spans 11 amino acids. The CDR3 DNA is TGTGCCAGCCAAACGGGCAGGGAAGCTTTCTTT. Protein sequence: CASQTGREAFF.

This rearrangement joins TRBV2 to TRBJ1-3; D uncertain. Germline V CDR1 and CDR2: SNHLY, FYNNEI. The CDR3 length is 13 residues. Trimming took off 8 bases at V and 2 bases at J, with 10 bases between the two ends. The CDR3 bases are TGTGCCAGCTATAGGGAAACTGGAAACACCATATATTTT. Translated, it gives CASYRETGNTIYF. The full variable domain, with the rest looked up from reference TRBV2 and TRBJ1-3, is EPEVTQTPSHQVTQMGQEVILRCVPISNHLYFYWYRQILGQKVEFLVSFYNNEISEKSEIFDDQFSVERPDGSNFTLKIRSTKLEDSAMYFCASYRETGNTIYFGEGSWLTVV.

The chain employs TRBV29-1 and TRBJ2-5, with unresolved D. CDR1 and CDR2 from the germline V gene are SQVTM and ANQGSEA. Trimming cost V 0 bases and J 2 bases, with 10 bases left between them. The CDR3 contains 14 residues. The CDR3 protein is CSVEDRLLQETQYF. DNA for the CDR3: TGCAGCGTTGAAGACCGCCTCCTTCAAGAGACCCAGTACTTC.

The V and J genes are TRBV30 and TRBJ1-3, with a weak D call TRBD1 (5 bases). From germline, CDR1 is GTSNPN and CDR2 SVGIG (reference sequence). The CDR3 sequence is 14 residues long. V lost 3 bases to trimming and J lost 4 bases, with 13 bases between them. CDR3 nucleotides: TGTGCCTGGAGCCTTAGGGGACTGGGAAACACCATATATTTT. It encodes CAWSLRGLGNTIYF.

There are a few counts of this clone. This rearrangement joins TRBV7-6 to TRBJ2-7, with D maybe TRBD2 (6 bases). Trimming left V 4 bases short and J 7 bases short, with 17 bases between. This CDR3 contains 14 residues. Looked up from germline, CDR1 is SGHVS and CDR2 is FNYEAQ. The CDR3 reads CASSSRLGDGEQYF. The DNA for the CDR3 is TGTGCCAGCAGCTCCCGACTAGGTGACGGGGAGCAGTACTTC.

The V gene is TRBV27, the J gene TRBJ2-3; D unresolved. In germline, CDR1 is MNHEY, CDR2 SMNVEV (reference sequence). The CDR3 loop spans 15 amino acids. The germline V and J ends were trimmed by 3 bases and 0 bases, with 10 bases remaining between them. CDR3 residues: CASSLVQFSTDTQYF. DNA of the CDR3: TGTGCCAGCAGTTTGGTGCAGTTTAGCACAGATACGCAGTATTTT.

This clone appeared once. The chain links TRBV10-3 to TRBJ2-7, with a tentative D call TRBD2 (5 bases). V lost 7 bases to trimming and J lost 6 bases, with 19 bases between them. There are 14 residues in the CDR3. Germline CDR1 reads ENHRY; CDR2 reads SYGVKD. CDR3 in amino acids: CAIKEAAGEVEQYF. CDR3 bases: TGTGCCATCAAGGAGGCGGCCGGAGAGGTCGAGCAGTACTTC.

The CDR3 DNA reads TGCGCCAGCAGCTTGAGTGGGGGTGCGGGGGCCAACGTCCTGACTTTC. Protein sequence: CASSLSGGAGANVLTF. The chain carries TRBV5-1 and TRBJ2-6, with D tentatively TRBD1 or TRBD2 (5 bases each). The V gene's germline CDR1 is SGHRS and CDR2 YFSETQ. With 1 base removed from V and 4 bases from J, the gap between germline ends came to 12 bases. The CDR3 extends over 16 amino acids.

Points on this clone: Other DNA sequences in this specimen translate into the identical CDR3. The V call is TRBV9, the J call TRBJ2-1; 7 bases fit TRBD2. The V segment lost 2 bases and the J segment 2 bases; nucleotides outside the gene matches: 4. The germline CDR1 and CDR2 sequences are SGDLS and YYNGEE. The CDR3 loop spans 15 amino acids. The CDR3 nucleotides read TGTGCCAGCAGCGTTGGCGGGAGCACCTACAATGAGCAGTTCTTC. Encoded protein: CASSVGGSTYNEQFF.

The chain carries TRBV2 and TRBJ2-7, with TRBD2 matching 7 bases. The V segment lost 5 bases and the J segment 0 bases; nucleotides outside the gene matches: 10. The V gene's germline CDR1 is SNHLY and CDR2 FYNNEI. This CDR3 is 16 amino acids long. The CDR3 spells CASSISPTSASYEQYF. In DNA form, the CDR3 reads TGTGCCAGCAGTATAAGCCCCACTAGCGCCTCCTACGAGCAGTACTTC.

Regarding this clone: This sample also contains other DNA sequences that code for the same CDR3. The chain uses TRBV7-6 and TRBJ1-3, with D unclear. The CDR3 consists of 14 residues. Trimming removed 0 bases at V and 0 bases at J, with 3 bases between. The germline V gene has CDR1 SGHVS and CDR2 FNYEAQ. The CDR3 DNA follows: TGTGCCAGCAGCTTAGCAGGCTCTGGAAACACCATATATTTT. Its translation: CASSLAGSGNTIYF.

V and J are TRBV19 and TRBJ1-2; D remains unclear. This CDR3 contains 15 residues. Per germline, CDR1 LNHDA and CDR2 SQIVND (reference sequence). Trimming shortened V by 2 bases and J by 5 bases, and 15 bases separated the two germline ends. The CDR3 sequence is CASSINSPGAYGYTF. In DNA, the CDR3 is TGTGCCAGTAGTATAAACTCCCCAGGAGCATATGGCTACACCTTC.

In DNA, the CDR3 is TGTGCCAGCAGCTTAGAAAGGGGGGGTGAGCAGTTCTTC. It codes for CASSLERGGEQFF. The V gene is TRBV7-2, the J gene TRBJ2-1; D might be TRBD2 (7 bases). The germline CDR1 and CDR2 sequences are SGHTA and FQGNSA. With 1 base removed from V and 9 bases from J, the gap between germline ends came to 10 bases. There are 13 residues in the CDR3.

The rearrangement links TRBV5-1 to TRBJ2-3; D unclear. The germline V gene encodes CDR1 SGHRS and CDR2 YFSETQ. V dropped 2 bases and J dropped 0 bases, with 10 bases sitting between them. This CDR3 has 15 residues. Here the CDR3 reads CASSLNLDSTDTQYF. The CDR3 nucleotides read TGCGCCAGCAGCTTAAACCTGGACAGCACAGATACGCAGTATTTT. The full variable domain, rest sourced from reference TRBV5-1 and TRBJ2-3, is KAGVTQTPRYLIKTRGQQVTLSCSPISGHRSVSWYQQTPGQGLQFLFEYFSETQRNKGNFPGRFSGRQFSNSRSEMNVSTLELGDSALYLCASSLNLDSTDTQYFGPGTRLTVL.

This clone was counted only a few times. The chain employs TRBV11-2 and TRBJ2-7, with D perhaps TRBD2 (5 bases). Germline V CDR1 and CDR2: SGHAT, FQNNGV. The CDR3 is 16 residues long. Trimming pared 5 bases from V and 0 bases from J, leaving 17 bases between. The CDR3 coding sequence is TGTGCCAGCAGCCCTATATCGAGGGTAAGCTCCTACGAGCAGTACTTC. The encoded protein is CASSPISRVSSYEQYF. Looking up the rest from reference TRBV11-2 and TRBJ2-7 gives the full variable domain: EAGVAQSPRYKIIEKRQSVAFWCNPISGHATLYWYQQILGQGPKLLIQFQNNGVVDDSQLPKDRFSAERLKGVDSTLKIQPAKLEDSAVYLCASSPISRVSSYEQYFGPGTRLTVT.

This clone has just a few counts. The chain uses TRBV10-2 and TRBJ1-3; perhaps TRBD1 as D (5 bases). The CDR3 spans 17 residues. From germline, CDR1 is WSHSY and CDR2 SAAADI. Trimming left V 8 bases short and J 0 bases short, with 20 bases between. Here the CDR3 reads CASRGGDGYLSGNTIYF. In DNA, the CDR3 is TGCGCCAGCCGCGGAGGGGACGGCTACCTCTCTGGAAACACCATATATTTT.

This rearrangement joins TRBV15 to TRBJ1-4; D perhaps matches TRBD1 (5 bases). This CDR3 spans 15 amino acids. V lost 2 bases, J lost 8 bases, and 15 bases lay in between. Per germline, CDR1 LNHNV and CDR2 YYDKDF (reference sequence). CDR3 sequence (DNA): TGTGCCACCAGCAGAAGTACTGGGACCGGGGAAAAACTGTTTTTT. It codes for CATSRSTGTGEKLFF.

The rearrangement links TRBV7-6 to TRBJ2-7; TRBD1 aligns across 9 bases. The CDR3 spans 12 residues. Trimming cost V 6 bases and J 7 bases; bases outside gene matches: 4. In germline, CDR1 is SGHVS, CDR2 FNYEAQ. The CDR3 DNA reads as TGTGCCAGCAGTCGAGGACAGGGGGAGCAGTACTTC. This translates into CASSRGQGEQYF. The complete variable domain, with remaining parts taken from reference TRBV7-6 and TRBJ2-7, reads GAGVSQSPRYKVTKRGQDVALRCDPISGHVSLYWYRQALGQGPEFLTYFNYEAQQDKSGLPNDRFSAERPEGSISTLTIQRTEQRDSAMYRCASSRGQGEQYFGPGTRLTVT.

CDR3 in DNA: TGTGCCAGCAGCCAGAGACTAGCGGCGAACACCGGGGAGCTGTTTTTT. Protein sequence: CASSQRLAANTGELFF. The rearrangement links TRBV4-2 to TRBJ2-2, with 9 positions matching TRBD2. Germline CDR1 is LGHNA and CDR2 is YNFKEQ. This CDR3 comprises 16 residues. V lost 3 bases and J lost 0; bases outside the gene matches: 2.

This chain connects TRBV29-1 to TRBJ1-3, with D maybe TRBD1 (6 bases). There are 13 residues in the CDR3. The V gene's germline CDR1 is SQVTM and CDR2 ANQGSEA. The V end was cut by 7 bases, the J end by 0 bases, with 10 bases between. CDR3 DNA: TGCAGCGCACAGGGCTTCTCTGGAAACACCATATATTTT. It is translated as CSAQGFSGNTIYF.

The V call is TRBV5-6, the J call TRBJ2-3, with D unclear. CDR3 length: 13 residues. Germline-derived CDR1 and CDR2 are SGHDT and YYEEEE. Trimming shortened V by 5 bases and J by 2 bases, and 9 bases separated the two germline ends. The CDR3 nucleotides read TGTGCCAGCAGGGTACAGCTCACAGATACGCAGTATTTT. This translates into CASRVQLTDTQYF. Filled out from reference TRBV5-6 and TRBJ2-3, the complete variable domain reads DAGVTQSPTHLIKTRGQQVTLRCSPKSGHDTVSWYQQALGQGPQFIFQYYEEEERQRGNFPDRFSGHQFPNYSSELNVNALLLGDSALYLCASRVQLTDTQYFGPGTRLTVL.

The genes are TRBV20-1 and TRBJ1-1, with D perhaps TRBD1 (6 bases). CDR1 is DFQATT and CDR2 is SNEGSKA in the germline V gene (reference sequence). The CDR3 runs 11 residues. Trimming stripped 3 bases from V and 8 bases from J, with 10 bases between. This chain's CDR3 is CSASRDIEAFF. The CDR3 nucleotides read TGCAGTGCTAGTCGGGACATCGAAGCTTTCTTT.

This clone is a singleton in its sample. The chain links TRBV7-9 to TRBJ2-3; 8 bases are a match to TRBD2. CDR1 is SEHNR, CDR2 FQNEAQ, per germline (reference sequence). Trimming took 1 base from V and 6 from J; bases not matched to a gene: 6. CDR3 length: 15 residues. The CDR3 nucleotides read TGTGCCAGCAGCTTAGTTTCAGCGGGGGACGATACGCAGTATTTT. Translation: CASSLVSAGDDTQYF. Full variable domain (missing parts from reference TRBV7-9 and TRBJ2-3): DTGVSQNPRHKITKRGQNVTFRCDPISEHNRLYWYRQTLGQGPEFLTYFQNEAQLEKSRLLSDRFSAERPKGSFSTLEIQRTEQGDSAMYLCASSLVSAGDDTQYFGPGTRLTVL.

The chain couples TRBV6-4 to TRBJ2-1, with a tentative D call TRBD1 (6 bases). V was cut by 3 bases and J by 4 bases, with 10 bases left in between. Germline V gene sequence: CDR1 MRHNA, CDR2 SNTAGT. The CDR3 is made up of 14 amino acids. CDR3 in DNA: TGTGCCAGCAGTGATTCGCAGGGGTACAATGAGCAGTTCTTC. It codes for CASSDSQGYNEQFF.

The chain joins TRBV7-6 to TRBJ2-5, with D possibly TRBD2 on 5 matching bases. The V and J ends lost 5 bases and 1 base respectively, with 11 bases between them. CDR1 SGHVS and CDR2 FNYEAQ come from the germline V gene. The CDR3 extends over 14 amino acids. The CDR3 region is CASSAYRGQETQYF. The CDR3 nucleotides read TGTGCCAGCAGCGCCTACCGGGGCCAAGAGACCCAGTACTTC.